This T cell receptor (beta chain) was sequenced for a study of blood T cell repertoires in COVID-19. Study-wide context: COVID-19 samples collected from the United States, Italy and Spain covered acute and convalescent phases. T cells, B-cell-depleted T cells, or PBMCs supplied cDNA or gDNA.

There are 18 residues in the CDR3. Germline loops: CDR1 MNHEY, CDR2 SMNVEV (reference sequence). V shed 3 bases, J shed 0 bases, and the junction held 7 bases outside the gene matches. The repertoire was sequenced with immunoSEQ multiplex PCR; TCRdb's copy has only in-frame clones and lacks some. Of about 170,000 clones listed, around 74% were seen once; the top ten hold 2.5% to 3.5%. The chain is built from TRBV27 and TRBJ2-3, with 12 bases matching TRBD2. The receptor was isolated from an elderly woman with acute or convalescent COVID-19. Sample: peripheral blood. The CDR3 protein is CASSLVASGRASTDTQYF. In DNA form, the CDR3 reads TGTGCCAGCAGTTTGGTGGCTAGCGGGAGGGCTAGCACAGATACGCAGTATTTT.